Listed here are 24 T cell receptor beta chains from one sample, sequenced in a study of T cell changes during pregnancy in multiple sclerosis. Profiling relied on immunoSEQ multiplex PCR, and the TCRdb table lists in-frame clones only, not all of them. The top ten hold roughly 0.66% of the sample, which has around 50,000 clones, 80% to 95% seen once. This specimen consisted of CD4+ T cells from peripheral blood mononuclear cells, obtained after pregnancy. The receptors derive from a female donor in good health, enrolled as a control in a pregnancy study.

V gene TRBV19 combines with J gene TRBJ1-1, with TRBD1 matching over 9 bases. The CDR3 is made up of 15 amino acids. J lost 6 bases, V lost 4 bases, and 9 bases had no gene match. In germline, CDR1 is LNHDA, CDR2 SQIVND (reference sequence). The CDR3 nucleotides read TGTGCCAGTAGTAAGCGGGGACAGGGAATCTCTGAAGCTTTCTTT. Amino acids: CASSKRGQGISEAFF.

The J gene is TRBJ1-1, the V gene TRBV5-1; a weak D match, TRBD1 (6 bases). CDR1 and CDR2 from the germline V gene are SGHRS and YFSETQ. V lost 5 bases to trimming and J lost 1 base, with 15 bases between them. There are 15 residues in the CDR3. The DNA for the CDR3 is TGCGCCAGCAGATGGGGAACAGGGACGAACACTGAAGCTTTCTTT. It is translated as CASRWGTGTNTEAFF.

The chain links TRBV6-6 to TRBJ1-5, with D tentatively TRBD1 (5 bases). The CDR3 totals 14 residues. Germline loops: CDR1 MNHNY, CDR2 SVGAGI (reference sequence). Trimming removed 6 bases at V and 1 base at J, with 10 bases between. The CDR3 DNA sequence: TGTGCCAGCAGAGGCACAGGCAGCAATCAGCCCCAGCATTTT. This sequence encodes CASRGTGSNQPQHF.

The chain combines TRBV28 with TRBJ2-3; tentatively, D is TRBD2 (5 bases). V shed 8 bases and J shed 8 bases, with 17 bases lying between them. The CDR3 loop spans 13 amino acids. Germline CDR1 MDHEN, CDR2 SYDVKM. The CDR3 loop reads CASLTSAPATQYF. The DNA of the CDR3 is TGTGCCAGCCTCACTAGTGCCCCTGCTACGCAGTATTTT. The full variable domain, in which reference TRBV28 and TRBJ2-3 provide the parts outside the CDR3, is DVKVTQSSRYLVKRTGEKVFLECVQDMDHENMFWYRQDPGLGLRLIYFSYDVKMKEKGDIPEGYSVSREKKERFSLILESASTNQTSMYLCASLTSAPATQYFGPGTRLTVL.

This rearrangement joins TRBV7-2 to TRBJ2-2, with D possibly matching TRBD2 (5 bases). CDR1 is SGHTA and CDR2 is FQGNSA in the germline V gene. Deletions cut 1 base from V and 4 bases from J, with 13 bases between. The CDR3 loop spans 16 amino acids. The DNA for the CDR3 is TGTGCCAGCAGCTTAGGTGTGGGAGCTAGCACCGGGGAGCTGTTTTTT. This encodes CASSLGVGASTGELFF.

The chain carries TRBV19 and TRBJ2-3, with TRBD1 as a possible D gene (5 bases). V lost 10 bases and J 0 bases, leaving 14 bases between the germline ends. This CDR3 has 14 amino acids. Germline CDR1 is LNHDA and CDR2 is SQIVND (reference sequence). The CDR3: CATRAQLSTDTQYF. In DNA form, the CDR3 reads TGTGCCACCAGGGCCCAGCTCAGCACAGATACGCAGTATTTT.

The rearrangement joins TRBV6-5 to TRBJ1-2; 7 bases are a match to TRBD1. This CDR3 region has 15 residues. Trimming took 0 bases from V and 4 from J; bases not matched to a gene: 5. Germline V gives CDR1 MNHEY, CDR2 SVGAGI. Here the CDR3 DNA reads TGTGCCAGCAGTTACTCCGGACAGGCGTTCTATGGCTACACCTTC. This translates into CASSYSGQAFYGYTF.

The rearrangement links TRBV19 to TRBJ1-2; TRBD1 agrees at 8 bases. The CDR3 spans 15 residues. The germline V gene has CDR1 LNHDA and CDR2 SQIVND (reference sequence). V gave up 5 bases and J gave up 3 bases; unmatched junction bases: 8. CDR3 in DNA: TGTGCCAGTAGTCTTGCGACAGGGGTGGACTATGGCTACACCTTC. As protein: CASSLATGVDYGYTF.

The chain employs TRBV21-1 and TRBJ2-3; TRBD2 reflects the table's D call only, with no check against the DNA. TRBV21-1 is a pseudogene locus. This CDR3 is 17 amino acids long. CDR3: CASTLHGGRGKRDTQYF. In nucleotides, the CDR3 is TGTGCCAGCACCTTACACGGGGGGCGGGGGAAGAGAGATACGCAGTATTTT.

The V gene is TRBV10-3, the J gene TRBJ2-3; 9 bases agree with TRBD2. The junction had 10 bases not matched to a gene; V was cut back by 6 bases and J by 0 bases. In germline, CDR1 is ENHRY, CDR2 SYGVKD. The CDR3 covers 17 residues. CDR3 nucleotide sequence: TGTGCCATCAGGGCAGCTGAACTAGCGGGCAGCACAGATACGCAGTATTTT. Its translation is CAIRAAELAGSTDTQYF.

The chain has TRBV6-1 and TRBJ1-1; D ambiguous. The CDR3 is 14 amino acids. With 0 bases removed from V and 1 base from J, the gap between germline ends came to 6 bases. Germline V gives CDR1 MNHNS, CDR2 SASEGT. CDR3 in amino acids: CASSEAAGNTEAFF. The CDR3 region has the DNA TGTGCCAGCAGTGAAGCAGCGGGGAACACTGAAGCTTTCTTT.

J is TRBJ2-5 and V is TRBV29-1, with 8 nucleotides matching TRBD1. The germline gives CDR1 SQVTM, CDR2 ANQGSEA. The CDR3 is 16 residues long. Unmatched junction bases numbered 11, after V lost 4 bases and J lost 1 base. CDR3 nucleotides: TGCAGCGTTGGGGTGGGCGCGACAGGGGCCCAAGAGACCCAGTACTTC. Its protein is CSVGVGATGAQETQYF.

The chain links TRBV9 to TRBJ2-2, with a tentative D call TRBD2 (5 bases). The germline gives CDR1 SGDLS, CDR2 YYNGEE. This CDR3 has 17 residues. V gave up 4 bases and J gave up 4 bases, with 20 bases separating them. DNA of the CDR3: TGTGCCAGCAGCCCACCCCGGGCTAGCACCATCACCGGGGAGCTGTTTTTT. Translated, it gives CASSPPRASTITGELFF.

As regards this clone: One end of the junction is discordant with germline, which a read error may explain. The chain links TRBV7-9 to TRBJ1-5; D is ambiguous. CDR3 length: 15 residues. Germline assignment: CDR1 SEHNR and CDR2 FQNEAQ (reference sequence). CDR3 DNA sequence: TGTGCCAGCAGCTTAGGGCCAGGAACAAATCCGCCCCAGCATTTT. Residues: CASSLGPGTNPPQHF. The whole variable domain, remainder taken from reference TRBV7-9 and TRBJ1-5, is DTGVSQNPRHKITKRGQNVTFRCDPISEHNRLYWYRQTLGQGPEFLTYFQNEAQLEKSRLLSDRFSAERPKGSFSTLEIQRTEQGDSAMYLCASSLGPGTNPPQHFGDGTRLSIL.

The chain links TRBV18 to TRBJ2-3; possibly TRBD1 for D (5 bases). The CDR3 has 17 amino acids. The germline gives CDR1 KGHSH, CDR2 LQKENI. Trimming cost V 3 bases and J 0 bases, with 16 bases left between them. The DNA for the CDR3 is TGTGCCAGCTCACCTCAACCCCAGGGATTAAGCACAGATACGCAGTATTTT. Its translation: CASSPQPQGLSTDTQYF.

The chain couples TRBV5-1 to TRBJ2-7, with D unclear. Germline V gives CDR1 SGHRS, CDR2 YFSETQ. This CDR3 is built from 14 residues. V lost 4 bases and J lost 5, with 16 bases in between. The CDR3 DNA reads as TGCGCCAGCAGCCGCGACCAGGAATTCAACGAGCAGTACTTC. Translated: CASSRDQEFNEQYF.

This clone has a single count. The CDR3 bases are TGTGCCAGCAGTGAAGCGCTGGGGACAGTAGGAAACACCATATATTTT. Amino acid sequence: CASSEALGTVGNTIYF. The chain is built from TRBV6-1 and TRBJ1-3, with 7 bases fitting TRBD1. The CDR3 spans 16 residues. Germline V gene lookup returns CDR1 MNHNS and CDR2 SASEGT. V shed 0 bases, J shed 4 bases, and the junction held 6 bases outside the gene matches.

The chain is built from TRBV7-9 and TRBJ1-2, with unresolved D. This CDR3 has 15 residues. V lost 5 bases and J lost 8, with 21 bases in between. Per germline, CDR1 SEHNR and CDR2 FQNEAQ (reference sequence). CDR3 protein: CASSIGPLTMAGYTF. CDR3 nucleotide sequence: TGTGCCAGCAGCATCGGTCCCCTTACTATGGCCGGCTACACCTTC.

The chain carries TRBV7-8 and TRBJ2-2, with 7 bases fitting TRBD1. Looked up from germline, CDR1 is SGHVS and CDR2 is FQNEAQ. This CDR3 is built from 15 residues. With 5 bases clipped from V and 6 bases from J, the junction kept 9 bases outside the gene matches. The CDR3 sequence: CASSPRDRSPGELFF. The DNA of the CDR3 is TGTGCCAGCAGCCCCAGGGACAGATCCCCCGGGGAGCTGTTTTTT.

The genes are TRBV7-2 and TRBJ2-1; D gene unclear. The V and J ends lost 6 bases and 9 bases respectively, with 18 bases between them. CDR1 is SGHTA and CDR2 is FQGNSA in the germline V gene. The CDR3 covers 14 residues. The CDR3: CASSHIRDWVEQFF. In nucleotides, the CDR3 is TGTGCCAGCAGTCATATAAGAGACTGGGTTGAGCAGTTCTTC. The complete variable domain, with remaining parts taken from reference TRBV7-2 and TRBJ2-1, reads GAGVSQSPSNKVTEKGKDVELRCDPISGHTALYWYRQSLGQGLEFLIYFQGNSAPDKSGLPSDRFSAERTGGSVSTLTIQRTQQEDSAVYLCASSHIRDWVEQFFGPGTRLTVL.

The V and J genes are TRBV7-8 and TRBJ1-4; D unresolved. Germline CDR1 SGHVS, CDR2 FQNEAQ. V was shortened by 3 bases and J by 4 bases, with 9 bases between the two germline ends. The CDR3 has 14 amino acids. Written as DNA, the CDR3 is TGTGCCAGCAGCTTTGGGAGACTTAATGAAAAACTGTTTTTT. This gives the protein CASSFGRLNEKLFF.

The chain is built from TRBV13 and TRBJ2-5; D is possibly TRBD1 (6 bases). The CDR3 runs 15 residues. In germline, CDR1 is PRHDT, CDR2 FYEKMQ (reference sequence). The ends were cut back, 5 bases at V and 2 bases at J, with 15 bases in the middle. Here the CDR3 reads CASSPSRDTQETQYF. Written as DNA, the CDR3 is TGTGCCAGCAGCCCTTCCCGGGACACACAAGAGACCCAGTACTTC.

This chain joins TRBV15 and TRBJ2-4; TRBD2 matches at 10 bases. V dropped 5 bases and J dropped 2; count of bases not matched to a gene: 6. CDR3 length: 16 amino acids. Germline V gives CDR1 LNHNV, CDR2 YYDKDF (reference sequence). The CDR3 nucleotides read TGTGCCACCAGCCCTCGGACTAGCGGCACCAAAAACATTCAGTACTTC. It yields the protein CATSPRTSGTKNIQYF.

The genes are TRBV6-4 and TRBJ2-7; TRBD2 is a possible D gene (6 bases). Per the germline V gene, CDR1 is MRHNA and CDR2 is SNTAGT. V gave up 7 bases and J gave up 0 bases, with 13 bases separating them. The CDR3 totals 14 residues. CDR3 DNA: TGTGCCAGCAAGAGGGAGGCGAGCTCCTACGAGCAGTACTTC. This codes for CASKREASSYEQYF.